This is a list of T cell receptor beta chains from one sample in a study of T cells in Graves' hyperthyroidism and ophthalmopathy. TCRdb processed the multiplex PCR reads anew with MiXCR; each CDR3 protein has one entry. This table has hundreds of thousands of distinct CDR3 sequences, 38% appearing once. Sequencing was carried out using blood. The source is a man aged 18 to 29 with Graves' hyperthyroidism. CDR3s leave out the opening cysteine and the closing phenylalanine or tryptophan. The order of the fields is CDR3 protein, D gene, V gene, J gene. D genes are given only for firm matches.

ATSERTGNQPQH	TRBD1	TRBV24-1	TRBJ1-5
ASSDMGRDPGANVLT	.	TRBV25-1	TRBJ2-6
SVARTESWEAF	.	TRBV29-1	TRBJ1-1
SAREASGETQY	TRBD2	TRBV20-1	TRBJ2-5
ATSSGGASGYEQY	TRBD2	TRBV15	TRBJ2-7
AISDLGEFYEQY	.	TRBV10-3	TRBJ2-7
SAPGGYSNQPQH	.	TRBV20-1	TRBJ1-5
AISGTGAGSPLH	TRBD1	TRBV10-3	TRBJ1-6
SARDLGTIEAF	.	TRBV20-1	TRBJ1-1
SAIPSGADEKLF	.	TRBV20-1	TRBJ1-4
ASRSRFGTGTLFYGYT	TRBD1	TRBV12-3/TRBV12-4	TRBJ1-2
ASSQEGRGLETQY	.	TRBV7-3	TRBJ2-5
ASSQGTEPQPQH	.	TRBV4-1	TRBJ1-5
ATSSKGRNTEAF	.	TRBV15	TRBJ1-1
ASSEQGFSAEAF	.	TRBV2	TRBJ1-1
ASSRKAYNQPQH	.	TRBV19	TRBJ1-5
ASSWAQGQTDGYT	TRBD1	TRBV5-6	TRBJ1-2
ASSPSWRYLFGEKLF	.	TRBV2	TRBJ1-4
ASIWTGEGTEAF	TRBD1	TRBV25-1	TRBJ1-1
ASSDGRARQPQH	.	TRBV14	TRBJ1-5
AIRQAGSNQPQH	.	TRBV10-3	TRBJ1-5
ASSSAGTPNEKLF	.	TRBV7-9	TRBJ1-4
ASFLGPNTEAF	.	TRBV19	TRBJ1-1
ASRAGVTGELF	.	TRBV2	TRBJ2-2
ASSRGQDQY	TRBD1	TRBV7-2	TRBJ2-5
ASSTQAGSLAETQY	TRBD2	TRBV19	TRBJ2-5
ASSLESTGEGGTQY	TRBD1	TRBV7-2	TRBJ2-5
ASSVGFDPNTEAF	.	TRBV9	TRBJ1-1
SADRSGGIDGYT	TRBD1	TRBV20-1	TRBJ1-2
ASSLAGTDYGYT	.	TRBV7-9	TRBJ1-2
AISESGTSGEQY	TRBD2	TRBV10-3	TRBJ2-7